Listed below are T cell receptor beta chains from one sample, sequenced in a study of PD-L1 blockade in urothelial cancer. The protocol was immunoSEQ multiplex PCR, while the TCRdb copy is restricted to in-frame clones and leaves out a portion. Among tens of thousands of clones, around 80% were seen once, and the ten largest hold over 7.5%. Sequenced here: PBMCs, sampled around atezolizumab (anti-PD-L1) treatment. These receptors were taken from a man aged 70 or older with urothelial cancer. The CDR3 runs from the conserved cysteine through the conserved F or W. The D gene is left open where the match is weak. Clone size is stated in some rows and not others, as once, few, many or a class when expanded.

>14|-|once|TRBJ2-6|TRBV29-1
TGCAGCGTCTCTGAGGGGGCTGGGGCCAACGTCCTGACTTTC
CSVSEGAGANVLTF
>13|-|-|TRBJ2-5|TRBV19
TGTGCCAGTACCCCCCGAGGCGGGGAGACCCAGTACTTC
CASTPRGGETQYF
>17|TRBD1|-|TRBJ2-3|TRBV5-1
TGCGCCAGCAGCCCAGTACCGGGACAGGTGAACACAGATACGCAGTATTTT
CASSPVPGQVNTDTQYF
>14|TRBD1|-|TRBJ2-1|TRBV2
TGTGCCGCGGAATCCGGGACAGGGGGAAATGAGCAGTTCTTC
CAAESGTGGNEQFF
>15|-|-|TRBJ2-1|TRBV6-6
TGTGCCAGCAGTTCCGGACAGCTTAATAACAATGAGCAGTTCTTC
CASSSGQLNNNEQFF
>16|-|-|TRBJ1-5|TRBV7-9
TGTGCCAGCAGCAGAGGGGGAGGGGGTGTTAGTCAGCCCCAGCATTTT
CASSRGGGGVSQPQHF
>14|-|-|TRBJ1-2|TRBV10-3
TGTGCCATCAGTGAGCAAACCAACAGTTATGGCTACACCTTC
CAISEQTNSYGYTF
>14|-|-|TRBJ1-6|TRBV5-8
TGTGCCAGCAGCTTGCGGGGTGTAAATTCACCCCTCCACTTT
CASSLRGVNSPLHF
>14|-|-|TRBJ2-5|TRBV6-1
TGTGCCAGCAGGGAGGGGGGGGAAGGTGAGACCCAGTACTTC
CASREGGEGETQYF
>15|TRBD1|-|TRBJ1-3|TRBV19
TGTGCCAGTAGAAGCACAGGGGAAAGTGGAAACACCATATATTTT
CASRSTGESGNTIYF
>13|-|-|TRBJ2-7|TRBV10-2
TGCGCCAGCAGGCCAGACATCGTAAACGAGCAGTACTTC
CASRPDIVNEQYF
>14|TRBD1|-|TRBJ1-1|TRBV5-1
TGCGCCAGCAGCGCGGGACAGTCGAAGACTGAAGCTTTCTTT
CASSAGQSKTEAFF
>14|-|-|TRBJ1-3|TRBV6-1
TGTGCCAGCAGCCAGGACAAGGGAGGAAACACCATATATTTT
CASSQDKGGNTIYF
>14|-|-|TRBJ2-3|TRBV25-1
TGTGCCAGCAGTGAGTACAGGGACACAGATACGCAGTATTTT
CASSEYRDTDTQYF
>13|-|once|TRBJ1-2|TRBV2
TGTGCCAGCAGTGAAACATCCTTCAGTGGCTACACCTTC
CASSETSFSGYTF
>15|TRBD2|-|TRBJ2-1|TRBV9
TGTGCCAGCAGCGTGGGACTAGCGCGCATCAATGAGCAGTTCTTC
CASSVGLARINEQFF
>14|-|few|TRBJ2-6|TRBV11-3
TGTGCCAGCAGCTTCGGGGTTGGGGCCAACGTCCTGACTTTC
CASSFGVGANVLTF
>15|-|-|TRBJ2-1|TRBV11-3
TGTGCCAGCAGCTTCGGGGTTTCCCCGTACAATGAGCAGTTCTTC
CASSFGVSPYNEQFF
>13|-|-|TRBJ2-1|TRBV7-9
TGTGCCAGCAGGTCTAGCTCCTACAATGAGCAGTTCTTC
CASRSSSYNEQFF
>15|-|-|TRBJ1-6|TRBV5-6
TGTGCCAGCAGCTCAGGACAGAGCTATAATTCACCCCTCCACTTT
CASSSGQSYNSPLHF
>13|TRBD2|-|TRBJ2-7|TRBV29-1
TGCAGCGTCCGGGAACCAGGGAGGGGAGAGCAGTACTTC
CSVREPGRGEQYF
>20|TRBD2|-|TRBJ2-3|TRBV5-1
TGCGCCAGCAGCGGGGCTGGCGGGAGGTCCGATTTGGTAGGGTCAGATACGCAGTATTTT
CASSGAGGRSDLVGSDTQYF
>17|-|-|TRBJ1-2|TRBV30
TGTGCCTGGAGCGTTCGAGAATGGGCAGGGGTAGGGTATGGCTACACCTTC
CAWSVREWAGVGYGYTF
>14|-|-|TRBJ1-2|TRBV7-8
TGTGCCAGCAGCGGGGCCGGGAGAGCCTATGGCTACACCTTC
CASSGAGRAYGYTF
>12|-|-|TRBJ2-7|TRBV29-1
TGCAGCGGTACCCAGGGGACCCACGAGCAGTACTTC
CSGTQGTHEQYF
>18|TRBD2|few|TRBJ2-3|TRBV4-3
TGCGCCAGCAGCCAAGATCCACTAGCGGGAGCCGGGACAGATACGCAGTATTTT
CASSQDPLAGAGTDTQYF
>15|TRBD2|-|TRBJ2-5|TRBV4-1
TGCGCCAGCAGCCGACTAGCGGGAGGAGGAGAGACCCAGTACTTC
CASSRLAGGGETQYF
>18|TRBD2|-|TRBJ2-3|TRBV5-1
TGCGCCAGCCTTCCGGGACTAGCGGGGGAAACTAGCACAGATACGCAGTATTTT
CASLPGLAGETSTDTQYF
>15|-|-|TRBJ2-7|TRBV19
TGTGCCAGTAGTATAGCGTCCCAGGGGACCTACGAGCAGTACTTC
CASSIASQGTYEQYF
>16|-|-|TRBJ1-2|TRBV19
TGTGCCAGTAGTATCCGGACCTCAGGGGCCGACTATGGCTACACCTTC
CASSIRTSGADYGYTF
>16|-|-|TRBJ1-3|TRBV9
TGTGCCAGCAGCGTAGATGGGGGACATACAGGAAACACCATATATTTT
CASSVDGGHTGNTIYF
>15|TRBD2|-|TRBJ2-7|TRBV11-2
TGTGCCAGCACCTCACTGGGGTCGGGGGGGACCGAGCAGTACTTC
CASTSLGSGGTEQYF
>12|-|-|TRBJ2-1|TRBV2
TGTGCCAGCAGTGAAGACAGGGATGAGCAGTTCTTC
CASSEDRDEQFF
>15|-|-|TRBJ1-4|TRBV4-2
TGTGCCAGCAGCAACACAGGGACGACTAATGAAAAACTGTTTTTT
CASSNTGTTNEKLFF
>14|TRBD1|-|TRBJ2-7|TRBV19
TGTGCCAGTAGTACCGGACAGGGGGTCGGCGAGCAGTACTTC
CASSTGQGVGEQYF
>13|-|-|TRBJ1-1|TRBV10-1
TGCGCCAGTCCAGATTTTTTGAACACTGAAGCTTTCTTT
CASPDFLNTEAFF
>15|-|-|TRBJ2-5|TRBV7-2
TGTGCCAGCAGGCCCGGGTCCCTGGCATCCGAGACCCAGTACTTC
CASRPGSLASETQYF
>15|TRBD1|-|TRBJ1-2|TRBV18
TGTGCCAGCTCACCACAGGGACAGGGGGGCTATGGCTACACCTTC
CASSPQGQGGYGYTF
>14|-|-|TRBJ2-3|TRBV10-1
TGCGCCAGCAGTAGGTCAGGGGACCAAGATACGCAGTATTTT
CASSRSGDQDTQYF
>15|-|many|TRBJ1-2|TRBV14
TGTGCCAGCAGCCCCGATGGCCAGGCTAACTATGGCTACACCTTC
CASSPDGQANYGYTF
>17|TRBD1|-|TRBJ2-3|TRBV7-2
TGTGCCAGCAGCTCCCCAGACAGGGGTCCCGCCACAGATACGCAGTATTTT
CASSSPDRGPATDTQYF